This TCR beta chain was sequenced during a study of CD8+ T cells in alopecia areata. RNA was isolated and reverse transcribed to cDNA, the sequencing template. TCRdb's table, derived via immunoSEQ multiplex PCR, lists solely in-frame clones and lacks some. The table shows around 150,000 clones, with less than 70% occurring only once. The sample's treatment: oral pan-JAK inhibitor, 5-10 mg twice daily. V was shortened by 1 base and J by 9 bases, with 18 bases between the two germline ends. The CDR3 contains 15 residues. CDR1 is MGHRA and CDR2 is YSYEKL in the germline V gene. This clonotype originated in a human donor with alopecia areata. This sample comprised CD4+ T cells sorted from blood, obtained at week 4, from a patient treated with tofacitinib. The genes are TRBV4-1 and TRBJ1-1; D unclear. The CDR3 protein is CASSQVGGQASQAFF. CDR3 nucleotides: TGCGCCAGCAGCCAAGTAGGAGGGCAGGCCTCGCAAGCTTTCTTT.